This T cell receptor (beta chain) was identified in a study of blood T cell repertoires in COVID-19. Study-wide context: Donors in the United States, Italy and Spain gave samples during acute or convalescent COVID-19. T cells, B-cell-depleted T cells, or PBMCs provided the cDNA or gDNA that served as material.

In the original analysis: Reference gene primers were amplified, and this amplification served to estimate nucleated cell counts. Using immunoSEQ multiplex PCR, the repertoire was profiled, and TCRdb retains in-frame clones only, with some absent. V, J and clone size derive from that table, while D and trimming were established from the DNA sequence. This sample yields around 250,000 clones, of which approximately 83% are seen a single time; 1.9% belongs to the top ten. Germline trimming cut 0 bases from V and 8 bases from J; bases unmatched to any gene: 2. Germline V CDR1 and CDR2: SGHRS, YFSETQ. The CDR3 spans 14 residues.

The genes are TRBV5-1 and TRBJ2-1, with 10 bases fitting TRBD1. Sequenced: peripheral blood. This sequence was found in a man aged 25-45 years who had recovered from COVID-19. CDR3 region: CASSLGDRGDEQFF. CDR3 coding DNA: TGCGCCAGCAGCTTGGGGGACAGGGGTGATGAGCAGTTCTTC.